Presented here are 22 T cell receptor beta chains from one specimen sequenced in a study of blood T cells in healthy people across ages (dated by TCRdb to the mid-2010s). The method behind the library was 5' RACE. Sequencing was performed on an Illumina HiSeq 2500. The second PCR ran for roughly 7 to 11 cycles and used a J-beta primer mix along with a sample-barcoded 5' primer. TCRdb reprocessing: public reads trimmed at Q25 with fastp, clones called with MiXCR, in-frame beta chains kept. Each CDR3 protein gets just one entry, which takes the most common genes and DNA from the rows behind it. Recorded for this sample are 700,000 to 850,000 distinct CDR3 sequences; around 36% of them occurred a single time. The ten largest clones capture 10% to 15% of the sample. Material: blood. Source of these receptors: a man between 18 and 35 years old in good health.

The chain joins TRBV7-3 to TRBJ2-2; tentatively, D is TRBD1 (5 bases). Germline CDR1 SGHTA, CDR2 FQGTGA. V was cut by 2 bases and J by 0 bases, with 16 bases left in between. This CDR3 region has 18 residues. For the CDR3, the DNA is TGTGCCAGCAGCTTATCCTTTAGGCAGGGCGCGAACACCGGGGAGCTGTTTTTT. It specifies CASSLSFRQGANTGELFF. Using reference TRBV7-3 and TRBJ2-2 for the parts outside the CDR3, the full variable domain is GAGVSQTPSNKVTEKGKYVELRCDPISGHTALYWYRQSLGQGPEFLIYFQGTGAADDSGLPNDRFFAVRPEGSVSTLKIQRTERGDSAVYLCASSLSFRQGANTGELFFGEGSRLTVL.

The CDR3, as DNA: TGTGCCAGTTTTCCCCCGGCGGGCCGTAACTATGGCTACACCTTC. Amino acids: CASFPPAGRNYGYTF. The chain links TRBV7-9 to TRBJ1-2; D ambiguous. Trimming stripped 9 bases from V and 1 base from J, with 18 bases between. The germline CDR1 and CDR2 sequences are SEHNR and FQNEAQ (reference sequence). The length of the CDR3 is 15 residues.

V usage is TRBV7-9 and J usage is TRBJ1-2, with D perhaps TRBD1 (5 bases). This CDR3 comprises 16 residues. CDR1 is SEHNR and CDR2 is FQNEAQ in the germline V gene (reference sequence). The ends were cut back, 3 bases at V and 8 bases at J, with 22 bases in the middle. The CDR3 protein is CASSFLHPTDSRGYTF. In nucleotides, the CDR3 is TGTGCCAGCAGCTTTCTACACCCGACTGACAGCCGCGGCTACACCTTC.

Comment on this clonotype: Just one base apart from a much larger clone, this may be a read error. CDR3 amino acids: CASSFEGHYYEQYF. CDR3 in DNA: TGTGCCAGCAGCTTTGAGGGACACTACTACGAGCAGTACTTC. The V call is TRBV5-5, the J call TRBJ2-7; D might be TRBD1 (6 bases). The CDR3 has 14 residues. The V end was cut by 2 bases, the J end by 3 bases, with 12 bases between. The germline gives CDR1 SGHKS, CDR2 YYEKEE (reference sequence).

The chain has TRBV12-3 or TRBV12-4 and TRBJ1-1; D gene unclear. The CDR3 runs to 14 residues. Trimming shortened V by 3 bases and J by 1 base, and 9 bases separated the two germline ends. The CDR3 region has the DNA TGTGCCAGCAGTTTGGGCAGTTGGAACACTGAAGCTTTCTTT. This codes for CASSLGSWNTEAFF.

This clonotype was counted at least ten times. This sequence joins TRBV10-3 and TRBJ1-2; 9 bases map to TRBD1. J lost 6 bases, V lost 10 bases, and 3 bases had no gene match. In germline, CDR1 is ENHRY, CDR2 SYGVKD. The CDR3 runs 11 residues. The CDR3 DNA sequence: TGTGCCACCAGGACAGGGGATGGCTACACCTTC. Its translation is CATRTGDGYTF.

This chain connects TRBV7-2 to TRBJ2-7; possibly TRBD2 for D (6 bases). Trimming removed 5 bases at V and 5 bases at J, with 19 bases between. Germline lookup yields CDR1 SGHTA and CDR2 FQGNSA. The CDR3 has 15 amino acids. CDR3 DNA sequence: TGTGCCAGCAGCCAGGACGGGGGAAGGAGCAACGAGCAGTACTTC. Its translation: CASSQDGGRSNEQYF.

This clonotype was recorded a few times. V and J are TRBV6-2 or TRBV6-3 and TRBJ1-1; perhaps TRBD1 as D (5 bases). The CDR3 totals 15 residues. Trimming removed 4 bases at V and 1 base at J, with 13 bases between. Germline CDR1 is MNHEY and CDR2 is SVGEGT. The CDR3 DNA reads as TGTGCCAGCAGTTCCACGACAGATTGGAACACTGAAGCTTTCTTT. Its protein is CASSSTTDWNTEAFF.

In this sample, this clonotype turned up a few times. This chain links TRBV5-1 with TRBJ2-7; 7 bases line up with TRBD1. The CDR3 totals 16 residues. Germline V gene lookup returns CDR1 SGHRS and CDR2 YFSETQ. Trimming removed 0 bases from V and 5 bases from J; junction bases left unmatched: 11. DNA for the CDR3: TGCGCCAGCAGCTTGGTTGGCAGGGGGACAGCCAACGAGCAGTACTTC. Protein product: CASSLVGRGTANEQYF.

This clonotype has just a few counts. The genes are TRBV27 and TRBJ1-5, with D possibly TRBD1 on 5 matching bases. V was trimmed by 2 bases and J by 0 bases, leaving 11 bases between them. The CDR3 has 16 amino acids. Germline assignment: CDR1 MNHEY and CDR2 SMNVEV (reference sequence). The CDR3 reads CASSLVGGYSNQPQHF. The DNA for the CDR3 is TGTGCCAGCAGTTTAGTGGGGGGATATAGCAATCAGCCCCAGCATTTT.

This clonotype was picked up many times. The chain is built from TRBV7-9 and TRBJ2-5; tentatively, D is TRBD1 (5 bases). Looked up from germline, CDR1 is SEHNR and CDR2 is FQNEAQ (reference sequence). V shed 6 bases and J shed 1 base, with 12 bases lying between them. The CDR3 has 14 amino acids. CDR3 nucleotides: TGTGCCAGCAGGTTGACAGAACCCCAAGAGACCCAGTACTTC. Its translation: CASRLTEPQETQYF.

This clonotype was seen more than once but under ten times. This chain joins TRBV6-1 and TRBJ2-5; 9 bases line up with TRBD2. Germline V gene data show CDR1 as MNHNS and CDR2 as SASEGT. CDR3 length equals 17 residues. J was trimmed by 0 bases and V by 1 base; bases with no gene match: 6. The CDR3 nucleotides are TGTGCCAGCAGTGAAGGGCGACTAGCGGAATACCAAGAGACCCAGTACTTC. Its protein is CASSEGRLAEYQETQYF.

V is TRBV7-2 and J is TRBJ1-2; the D gene is possibly TRBD1 (5 bases). This CDR3 is built from 16 residues. Germline CDR1 SGHTA, CDR2 FQGNSA. V was pared by 5 bases and J by 6 bases, with 22 bases between. In DNA, the CDR3 is TGTGCCAGCAGCGGCAAAGCAGGGAGACCTAGACATGGCTACACCTTC. Amino acids: CASSGKAGRPRHGYTF.

The J gene is TRBJ1-2, the V gene TRBV4-2; D gene ambiguous. Trimming cost V 1 base and J 6 bases, with 9 bases left between them. Germline V lookup: CDR1 LGHNA, CDR2 YNFKEQ. CDR3 length: 13 amino acids. The CDR3 loop reads CASSQGGLDGYTF. The CDR3 DNA is TGTGCCAGCAGCCAAGGTGGGCTCGATGGCTACACCTTC.

About this clonotype: A much larger clone differs from this one at a single base, so this may be a read error. The chain combines TRBV12-3 or TRBV12-4 with TRBJ2-7; a weak D match, TRBD2 (6 bases). The CDR3 extends over 15 amino acids. Trimming took off 4 bases at V and 7 bases at J, with 20 bases between the two ends. The CDR3 protein is CASSSRGIPYNEQYF. Written as DNA, the CDR3 is TGTGCCAGCAGTTCCCGGGGGATCCCCTACAATGAGCAGTACTTC.

The rearrangement uses TRBV7-2 and TRBJ1-4; tentative D call: TRBD1 (5 bases). Trimming pared 5 bases from V and 2 bases from J, leaving 12 bases between. This CDR3 has 15 residues. Germline values: CDR1 SGHTA, CDR2 FQGNSA. CDR3 sequence reads: CASSPGGETNEKLFF. The DNA of the CDR3 is TGTGCCAGCAGCCCAGGAGGGGAGACTAATGAAAAACTGTTTTTT.

This clonotype was observed a few times. The V call is TRBV4-3, the J call TRBJ2-7; no definite D call. V lost 4 bases and J lost 2, with 9 bases in between. Germline CDR1 is LGHNA and CDR2 is YSLEER. The CDR3 spans 13 residues. Written as DNA, the CDR3 is TGCGCCAGCAGCCCATCCCGGACCTACGAGCAGTACTTC. Protein: CASSPSRTYEQYF.

The J gene is TRBJ2-3, the V gene TRBV27; no firm D call. Between the trimmed V and J ends, which lost 1 base and 3 bases, there was a span of 2 bases. The CDR3 is 12 residues long. Germline V gives CDR1 MNHEY, CDR2 SMNVEV (reference sequence). CDR3 residues: CASSLWTDTQYF. The DNA of the CDR3 is TGTGCCAGCAGTTTATGGACAGATACGCAGTATTTT.

The CDR3 DNA sequence: TGCAGTGCTAGAGGGTCCGGGGACGTACAACTCAGAATAGATACGCAGTATTTT. Protein: CSARGSGDVQLRIDTQYF. The chain has TRBV20-1 and TRBJ2-3, with D tentatively TRBD1 or TRBD2 (5 bases each). V dropped 1 base and J dropped 5 bases, with 25 bases sitting between them. This CDR3 comprises 18 residues. The germline V gene encodes CDR1 DFQATT and CDR2 SNEGSKA (reference sequence).

The chain combines TRBV6-2 or TRBV6-3 with TRBJ2-7, with a tentative D call TRBD1 (6 bases). The CDR3 is 16 amino acids. Between the trimmed V and J ends, which lost 5 bases and 0 bases, there was a span of 17 bases. Germline V CDR1 and CDR2: MNHEY, SVGEGT. The CDR3 loop reads CASSTRRGPFSYEQYF. In nucleotides, the CDR3 is TGTGCCAGCAGTACCCGCAGGGGACCCTTCTCCTACGAGCAGTACTTC.

This sequence joins TRBV20-1 and TRBJ2-7; 8 nucleotides line up with TRBD1. The J call is in doubt because the DNA end fits TRBJ2-5 better. The germline V gene encodes CDR1 DFQATT and CDR2 SNEGSKA (reference sequence). The CDR3 has 13 residues. The CDR3 reads CSATTGVGKTQYF. For the CDR3, the DNA is TGCAGTGCTACGACAGGGGTGGGGAAGACCCAGTACTTC.

This clonotype was seen only a few times. The chain couples TRBV24-1 to TRBJ2-1, with 8 bases identical to TRBD1. Per the germline V gene, CDR1 is KGHDR and CDR2 is SFDVKD. The CDR3 has 14 amino acids. J was trimmed by 7 bases and V by 5 bases; bases with no gene match: 6. CDR3 protein: CATSGQGARNEQFF. In DNA form, the CDR3 reads TGTGCCACCAGTGGGCAGGGGGCGAGGAATGAGCAGTTCTTC.